The 29 T cell receptor beta chains reported below all come from one sample, sequenced in a study of CD8+CD57+ T cells in acquired aplastic anemia. All sequencing subjects had displayed CD8+CD57+ cell expansion on flow cytometry. TCR beta VDJ and CDR3 profiles were obtained from a genomic DNA template. TCRdb analysed the reads with MiXCR anew, one entry per CDR3 protein. The sample has 150,000 to 200,000 distinct CDR3 sequences, about half seen once. The sequencing input was sorted CD4+, CD8+, or CD8+CD57+ T cells (not recorded which) from PBMCs. These receptor sequences come from a human donor with aplastic anemia.

This chain uses TRBV2 with TRBJ1-1; 11 bases agree with TRBD1. The germline V gene has CDR1 SNHLY and CDR2 FYNNEI. Trimming removed 7 bases from V and 0 bases from J; junction bases left unmatched: 4. This CDR3 contains 15 residues. DNA of the CDR3: TGTGCCAGCACGGGACAGGGGGGGTTGAACACTGAAGCTTTCTTT. Translation gives CASTGQGGLNTEAFF.

This clonotype was counted ten times or more. V gene TRBV7-2 combines with J gene TRBJ2-7; 7 bases are a match to TRBD2. Germline CDR1 is SGHTA and CDR2 is FQGNSA. The CDR3 extends over 13 amino acids. V was clipped by 4 bases and J by 3 bases; unmatched bases: 3. In DNA, the CDR3 is TGTGCCAGCAGCTGGGGGGGGAGCTACGAGCAGTACTTC. Translating gives CASSWGGSYEQYF.

This clonotype was found many times. The chain has TRBV5-6 and TRBJ1-5; no reliable D call. This CDR3 contains 14 residues. Germline loops: CDR1 SGHDT, CDR2 YYEEEE. V was clipped by 6 bases and J by 3 bases, with 13 bases between them. CDR3 in amino acids: CASTPGSPNQPQHF. The CDR3 DNA reads as TGTGCCAGCACCCCCGGGAGCCCCAATCAGCCCCAGCATTTT.

In this sample, this clonotype turned up a few times. The rearrangement joins TRBV20-1 to TRBJ2-7, with D perhaps TRBD1 (5 bases). Trimming removed 7 bases at V and 5 bases at J, with 12 bases between. The V gene's germline CDR1 is DFQATT and CDR2 SNEGSKA (reference sequence). CDR3 length: 11 residues. The CDR3, as DNA: TGCAGTGGACTCTGGGGCAACGAGCAGTACTTC. The encoded protein is CSGLWGNEQYF.

The rearrangement joins TRBV19 to TRBJ1-5; D gene ambiguous. The CDR3 runs 15 residues. The V end was cut by 3 bases, the J end by 0 bases, with 9 bases between. Germline V CDR1 and CDR2: LNHDA, SQIVND (reference sequence). CDR3 sequence: CASSIFRTSNQPQHF. The CDR3 DNA reads as TGTGCCAGTAGTATCTTCCGGACTAGCAATCAGCCCCAGCATTTT.

This clonotype was observed at least ten times. This chain links TRBV6-1 with TRBJ2-1; perhaps TRBD1 as D (6 bases). Looked up from germline, CDR1 is MNHNS and CDR2 is SASEGT. CDR3 length equals 11 residues. Trimming stripped 7 bases from V and 12 bases from J, with 13 bases between. The CDR3 protein is CASKRDNSQFF. The CDR3 bases are TGTGCCAGCAAGAGGGACAATTCGCAGTTCTTC.

The chain joins TRBV25-1 to TRBJ1-6, with a tentative D call TRBD1 (6 bases). Germline V gives CDR1 MGHDK, CDR2 SYGVNS. V lost 3 bases and J lost 4, with 10 bases in between. This CDR3 is 15 amino acids long. Here the CDR3 DNA reads TGTGCCAGCAGTGAGCGGACAGTTTATAATTCACCCCTCCACTTT. Encoded protein: CASSERTVYNSPLHF.

This clonotype was counted a few times. The J gene is TRBJ1-2, the V gene TRBV6-2 or TRBV6-3; tentatively, D is TRBD1 (6 bases). Germline CDR1 reads MNHEY; CDR2 reads SVGEGT. Between the trimmed V and J ends, which lost 6 bases and 4 bases, there was a span of 12 bases. This CDR3 spans 13 amino acids. Here the CDR3 DNA reads TGTGCCAGCAGGTCCGGGACAACCTATGGCTACACCTTC. Translated, it gives CASRSGTTYGYTF.

V is TRBV5-1 and J is TRBJ1-5; no reliable D call. Germline CDR1 and CDR2: SGHRS and YFSETQ. The CDR3 is 13 residues long. V dropped 0 bases and J dropped 7 bases, with 8 bases sitting between them. The CDR3 sequence is CASSLAVGQPQHF. CDR3 bases: TGCGCCAGCAGCTTGGCGGTGGGACAGCCCCAGCATTTT.

V usage is TRBV19 and J usage is TRBJ2-7, with a tentative D call TRBD1 (6 bases). The CDR3 consists of 12 residues. V lost 2 bases and J 7 bases, leaving 9 bases between the germline ends. In germline, CDR1 is LNHDA, CDR2 SQIVND (reference sequence). The CDR3 coding sequence is TGTGCCAGTAGTATACAGGGGCAAGAGCAGTACTTC. It yields the protein CASSIQGQEQYF.

This clonotype was counted at least ten times. The chain recombines TRBV15 with TRBJ1-2, with a tentative D call TRBD1 (6 bases). CDR1 and CDR2 from the germline V gene are LNHNV and YYDKDF (reference sequence). The ends were cut back, 0 bases at V and 6 bases at J, with 14 bases in the middle. CDR3 size: 15 residues. The CDR3 here is CATSRDQAGVDGYTF. CDR3 sequence (DNA): TGTGCCACCAGCAGAGATCAGGCAGGGGTAGATGGCTACACCTTC.

At least ten counts were recorded for this clonotype. The rearrangement joins TRBV7-2 to TRBJ1-6; the D gene is possibly TRBD1 (6 bases). Per germline, CDR1 SGHTA and CDR2 FQGNSA. Deletions cut 5 bases from V and 6 bases from J, with 14 bases between. The length of the CDR3 is 15 residues. CDR3 in amino acids: CASSAQGMSNSPLHF. Here the CDR3 DNA reads TGTGCCAGCAGCGCGCAGGGGATGAGTAATTCACCCCTCCACTTT.

This chain connects TRBV2 to TRBJ1-2; 7 nucleotides align to TRBD1. The CDR3 extends over 13 amino acids. The junction had 7 bases not matched to a gene; V was cut back by 10 bases and J by 2 bases. CDR1 is SNHLY and CDR2 is FYNNEI in the germline V gene. CDR3 residues: CANRQGRNYGYTF. CDR3 sequence (DNA): TGTGCCAACAGACAGGGTCGGAACTATGGCTACACCTTC. Together with reference TRBV2 and TRBJ1-2, the CDR3 gives the full variable domain: EPEVTQTPSHQVTQMGQEVILRCVPISNHLYFYWYRQILGQKVEFLVSFYNNEISEKSEIFDDQFSVERPDGSNFTLKIRSTKLEDSAMYFCANRQGRNYGYTFGSGTRLTVV.

This clonotype was detected a few times. The rearrangement links TRBV28 to TRBJ2-5; TRBD2 might be the D (5 bases). Germline V gene sequence: CDR1 MDHEN, CDR2 SYDVKM. V was cut by 8 bases and J by 3 bases, with 13 bases left in between. The CDR3 is 13 amino acids. The CDR3 bases are TGTGCCAGCGGGAGTACTTATGAAGAGACCCAGTACTTC. Translation: CASGSTYEETQYF.

The chain is built from TRBV24-1 and TRBJ1-5; 7 nucleotides line up with TRBD1. Germline CDR1 is KGHDR and CDR2 is SFDVKD. This CDR3 region has 17 residues. V was pared by 6 bases and J by 3 bases, with 13 bases of the junction left unmatched. The CDR3 DNA is TGTGCCACCAGTCCGACACAGGGGAAAAAATCCAATCAGCCCCAGCATTTT. This codes for CATSPTQGKKSNQPQHF.

This clonotype was counted many times. The chain couples TRBV9 to TRBJ2-7; D may be TRBD1 (5 bases). The V end was cut by 4 bases, the J end by 4 bases, with 9 bases between. CDR3 size: 12 residues. Looked up from germline, CDR1 is SGDLS and CDR2 is YYNGEE. CDR3 coding DNA: TGTGCCAGCAGCCCCCGACAGTACGAGCAGTACTTC. It encodes CASSPRQYEQYF.

V gene TRBV9 combines with J gene TRBJ2-3; 8 bases match TRBD1. The V segment lost 3 bases and the J segment 6 bases; nucleotides outside the gene matches: 3. The germline gives CDR1 SGDLS, CDR2 YYNGEE. This CDR3 is 13 amino acids long. CDR3 residues: CASSARTGDTQYF. CDR3 nucleotide sequence: TGTGCCAGCAGCGCGCGGACAGGGGATACGCAGTATTTT.

The chain carries TRBV18 and TRBJ1-2; D gene ambiguous. The CDR3 totals 17 residues. V gave up 2 bases and J gave up 4 bases, with 20 bases separating them. Germline V gives CDR1 KGHSH, CDR2 LQKENI. Written as DNA, the CDR3 is TGTGCCAGCTCACCAGCACCAGTAAGACCGTCGATCTATGGCTACACCTTC. Its protein is CASSPAPVRPSIYGYTF.

This clonotype was seen many times. V usage is TRBV2 and J usage is TRBJ1-4; D call uncertain. The CDR3 spans 12 residues. Trimming left V 4 bases short and J 7 bases short, with 7 bases between. CDR1 and CDR2 from the germline V gene are SNHLY and FYNNEI. Here the CDR3 DNA reads TGTGCCAGCAGTGCAAGGATTGAAAAACTGTTTTTT. Encoded protein: CASSARIEKLFF.

V and J are TRBV12-3 or TRBV12-4 and TRBJ2-2; 10 nucleotides agree with TRBD1. Trimming took 8 bases from V and 6 from J; bases not matched to a gene: 12. The CDR3 runs 16 residues. The CDR3 nucleotides read TGTGCCAGCGGCCAGGACAGGGGGTCGGCGTCCGGGGAGCTGTTTTTT. It encodes CASGQDRGSASGELFF.

This clonotype was seen ten or more times. V gene TRBV4-1 combines with J gene TRBJ1-1, with TRBD1 matching 7 bases. V was clipped by 1 base and J by 0 bases; unmatched bases: 2. Germline V gives CDR1 MGHRA, CDR2 YSYEKL. CDR3 length: 15 amino acids. The CDR3 coding sequence is TGCGCCAGCAGCCAAGGGGGACAGATGAACACTGAAGCTTTCTTT. Amino acids: CASSQGGQMNTEAFF.

In regard to this clonotype: It may be a read error: a sequence one base away is much more abundant. The chain recombines TRBV5-6 with TRBJ2-1; weak D call: TRBD2 (6 bases). V dropped 3 bases and J dropped 2 bases, with 15 bases sitting between them. This CDR3 comprises 16 residues. CDR1 and CDR2 (germline): SGHDT, YYEEEE. As DNA, the CDR3 is TGTGCCAGCAGCTCTAGTGGGGGGAGCACCTACAATGAGCAGTTCTTC. Its translation: CASSSSGGSTYNEQFF. The complete variable domain, with remaining parts taken from reference TRBV5-6 and TRBJ2-1, reads DAGVTQSPTHLIKTRGQQVTLRCSPKSGHDTVSWYQQALGQGPQFIFQYYEEEERQRGNFPDRFSGHQFPNYSSELNVNALLLGDSALYLCASSSSGGSTYNEQFFGPGTRLTVL.

In this sample, this clonotype turned up a few times. This rearrangement joins TRBV10-3 to TRBJ1-5, with 9 bases identical to TRBD1. V lost 5 bases to trimming and J lost 5 bases; unmatched junction nucleotides: 7. Germline CDR1 is ENHRY and CDR2 is SYGVKD. The CDR3 is made up of 15 amino acids. This CDR3 reads CAISRGQGRDQPQHF. The CDR3 DNA is TGTGCCATCAGTCGGGGACAGGGTCGGGATCAGCCCCAGCATTTT.

This clonotype was seen at least ten times. V is TRBV19 and J is TRBJ2-7; D call uncertain. The CDR3 covers 13 residues. CDR1 and CDR2 from the germline V gene are LNHDA and SQIVND (reference sequence). The V end lost 6 bases, the J end lost 3 bases, and 12 bases lay between the germline ends. CDR3 DNA sequence: TGTGCCAGTAGCCAGTTGGTCGGCTACGAGCAGTACTTC. Its translation is CASSQLVGYEQYF.

The V gene is TRBV6-2 or TRBV6-3, the J gene TRBJ1-5; 8 bases agree with TRBD1. This CDR3 contains 17 residues. V was pared by 2 bases and J by 2 bases, with 8 bases of the junction left unmatched. The V gene's germline CDR1 is MNHEY and CDR2 SVGEGT. The CDR3 reads CASSYTPGQGGNQPQHF. CDR3 DNA: TGTGCCAGCAGTTACACTCCAGGACAGGGAGGCAATCAGCCCCAGCATTTT.

The chain recombines TRBV20-1 with TRBJ1-5, with a possible D match to TRBD1 (5 bases). V was cut by 0 bases and J by 2 bases, with 8 bases left in between. The germline CDR1 and CDR2 sequences are DFQATT and SNEGSKA (reference sequence). The CDR3 has 14 residues. The DNA of the CDR3 is TGCAGTGCTAGAGATCGCAGGGGCAATCAGCCCCAGCATTTT. This gives the protein CSARDRRGNQPQHF.

Ten or more counts support this clonotype. The J gene is TRBJ2-3, the V gene TRBV6-1; D could derive from TRBD1 or TRBD2 (5 bases each). The CDR3 is 14 residues long. Germline lookup yields CDR1 MNHNS and CDR2 SASEGT. V was pared by 6 bases and J by 6 bases, with 16 bases between. CDR3 sequence: CASRDTTRGDTQYF. The CDR3 DNA follows: TGTGCCAGCAGGGACACCACCCGAGGGGATACGCAGTATTTT.

The chain carries TRBV2 and TRBJ2-5, with D possibly called TRBD1 or TRBD2 (6 bases each). Trimming removed 1 base at V and 9 bases at J, with 24 bases between. In germline, CDR1 is SNHLY, CDR2 FYNNEI. The CDR3 has 17 amino acids. As DNA, the CDR3 is TGTGCCAGCAGTGAAGACGGACGGGGGCGGGACCACGGGGCCCAGTACTTC. It translates to CASSEDGRGRDHGAQYF.

The chain carries TRBV10-3 and TRBJ2-3; 9 bases align to TRBD1. Germline values: CDR1 ENHRY, CDR2 SYGVKD. Trimming cost V 6 bases and J 2 bases; bases outside gene matches: 3. CDR3 length equals 14 residues. The CDR3 loop is CAIRDRGDTDTQYF. The CDR3 coding sequence is TGTGCCATCAGGGACAGGGGCGACACAGATACGCAGTATTTT.